Below are 8 T cell receptor beta chains sequenced from a single sample in a study of blood T cell repertoires in COVID-19 (dated by TCRdb to the early 2020s). Receptor libraries were prepared by the immunoSEQ multiplex PCR assay. In TCRdb, the immuneACCESS table is reduced to in-frame sequences with V and J assigned. These tables do not hold every clone; where another copy was compared, an unresolved V gene accounts for under half, and the others remain unexplained. This sample gives around 77,000 clones in total; 90% of them show up just once. Clones ranked in the top ten supply 15% to 20% of the sample. Specimen: peripheral blood. The source is a woman of 80 years or more with active or convalescent COVID-19.

The genes are TRBV19 and TRBJ1-5, with D unresolved. Germline V gene lookup returns CDR1 LNHDA and CDR2 SQIVND (reference sequence). CDR3 length: 15 amino acids. V was clipped by 3 bases and J by 1 base, with 10 bases between them. CDR3 coding DNA: TGTGCCAGTAGTATCTTTGAGAGGAGCAATCAGCCCCAGCATTTT. This gives the protein CASSIFERSNQPQHF.

The chain carries TRBV7-9 and TRBJ2-4, with TRBD1 matching 10 bases. The ends lost 5 bases at V and 1 base at J; junction bases unmatched: 17. The germline CDR1 and CDR2 sequences are SEHNR and FQNEAQ (reference sequence). The CDR3 loop spans 20 amino acids. CDR3 coding DNA: TGTGCCAGCAGCACCCCGTCGGCGACAGGGGGCGAAGGGGCCAAAAACATTCAGTACTTC. Residues: CASSTPSATGGEGAKNIQYF. Variable domain in full (rest from reference TRBV7-9 and TRBJ2-4): DTGVSQNPRHKITKRGQNVTFRCDPISEHNRLYWYRQTLGQGPEFLTYFQNEAQLEKSRLLSDRFSAERPKGSFSTLEIQRTEQGDSAMYLCASSTPSATGGEGAKNIQYFGAGTRLSVL.

The chain links TRBV3-1 (or the pseudogene TRBV3-2) to TRBJ2-2; D ambiguous. Trimming stripped 4 bases from V and 3 bases from J, with 15 bases between. This CDR3 is 16 amino acids long. The germline V gene has CDR1 LGHDT and CDR2 YNNKEL (reference sequence). CDR3: CASSRRLGSYTGELFF. In DNA form, the CDR3 reads TGTGCCAGCAGCCGTCGCTTGGGCAGTTACACCGGGGAGCTGTTTTTT.

The rearrangement joins TRBV5-1 to TRBJ1-2; D uncertain. Germline CDR1 is SGHRS and CDR2 is YFSETQ. This CDR3 has 13 amino acids. The V end lost 0 bases, the J end lost 4 bases, and 7 bases lay between the germline ends. CDR3 in amino acids: CASSLERAYGYTF. The CDR3 bases are TGCGCCAGCAGCTTGGAGCGTGCCTATGGCTACACCTTC. The full variable domain, with the rest looked up from reference TRBV5-1 and TRBJ1-2, is KAGVTQTPRYLIKTRGQQVTLSCSPISGHRSVSWYQQTPGQGLQFLFEYFSETQRNKGNFPGRFSGRQFSNSRSEMNVSTLELGDSALYLCASSLERAYGYTFGSGTRLTVV.

The rearrangement links TRBV4-1 to TRBJ2-7; D perhaps matches TRBD1 (5 bases). The CDR3 consists of 18 residues. V lost 2 bases to trimming and J lost 2 bases, with 22 bases between them. Germline CDR1 is MGHRA and CDR2 is YSYEKL. The CDR3 DNA reads as TGCGCCAGCAGCCAACAGATTCGTCACCTCAGGGAACCCTACGAGCAGTACTTC. Its translation is CASSQQIRHLREPYEQYF.

This chain joins TRBV9 and TRBJ2-7, with D possibly matching TRBD2 (5 bases). The CDR3 runs to 16 residues. Trimming took off 1 base at V and 7 bases at J, with 21 bases between the two ends. Germline V gives CDR1 SGDLS, CDR2 YYNGEE. The CDR3 DNA sequence: TGTGCCAGCAGCGTAAGGATGGCGGTCGGGGTTTATGAGCAGTACTTC. It codes for CASSVRMAVGVYEQYF.

This clone is a singleton in its sample. V and J are TRBV6-1 and TRBJ2-5; 14 bases fit TRBD2. Unmatched junction bases numbered 4, after V lost 2 bases and J lost 2 bases. The CDR3 spans 17 residues. Germline loops: CDR1 MNHNS, CDR2 SASEGT. As DNA, the CDR3 is TGTGCCAGCAGTGAAAGGACTAGCGGGGGGCGACAAGAGACCCAGTACTTC. This gives the protein CASSERTSGGRQETQYF.

The chain uses TRBV5-1 and TRBJ2-3; 8 bases agree with TRBD1. Germline loops: CDR1 SGHRS, CDR2 YFSETQ. The length of the CDR3 is 15 residues. V lost 7 bases to trimming and J lost 3 bases; unmatched junction nucleotides: 10. The CDR3: CASFTGTGGTDTQYF. In DNA form, the CDR3 reads TGCGCCAGCTTCACCGGGACAGGCGGAACAGATACGCAGTATTTT.